Described below is a single T cell receptor (beta chain) sequence and its context. This clone's antigen is unknown. Base qualities are not recorded, but no much larger clone differs from it by a single base. Sample time point, as interpreted from the label and publication: about 28 days (+/-7) after the second vaccine dose. AZD1222 recipients whose second dose came at about 4 weeks and those whose second dose came at about 12 weeks were combined into one group, since spike-specific TCR depth and breadth did not differ between the two schedules. Vaccinee samples were obtained from the UK trials COV001 and COV002, which included a single-blind randomized controlled phase 2/3 trial of AZD1222 (ChAdOx1 nCoV-19) in healthy adults. For TCRbeta chain sequencing, PBMC samples from trial participants were taken at day 0 and at day 28 after the second dose. According to the germline V gene, CDR1 reads ENHRY and CDR2 reads SYGVKD. Including cysteine and phenylalanine, the CDR3 has 17 amino acids. Here the CDR3 DNA is all that survives: 51 bases in frame from base 1. Ends trimmed: V by 9 bases, J by 1 base; bases unmatched to a gene: 11.

The sample originates from a study of T cell responses to AZD1222 COVID-19 vaccine (dated by TCRdb to 2020 to 2023). Context from the whole study: TCR sequencing was performed for 233 trial participants, of whom some 200 were given two doses of AZD1222 and 26 were given two doses of MenACWY control vaccine. Enrollment into the trials was organized by age into subgroups of 18-55, 56-69 and 70-plus years, and those subgroups contained approximately 150, 30 and 60 TCR-sequenced participants, respectively.

What the authors observed across the whole study: After two AZD1222 doses, both the breadth and the depth of spike-specific TCRs were significantly higher than at day 0 and than in MenACWY recipients. Epitopes outside the regions mutated in the B.1.351 and B.1.1.7 variants were reportedly recognized by nearly half of the unique spike-specific TCRs. The 56-69-year group was small, and its depth increase did not reach significance, likely because of low power. Only five to seven AZD1222 recipients were SARS-CoV-2 seropositive at baseline, limiting conclusions about previously exposed vaccinees. Because no samples from the day 14 peak response were available, repertoires could be characterized only after the peak T cell response. Participants were mostly white British and included more females than males, and it was suggested by the authors that clonal diversity may have been underestimated. The vaccine-associated CD4 TCRs covered the entire spike protein, and the dominant responses fell in regions 160-218 and 743-854.

The CDR3 regions of human TCRbeta chains were analyzed by immunosequencing. The original methods were these. Repertoire TCRs were checked for matches against a reference library of SARS-CoV-2-specific TCRs that had been generated using the MIRA antigen-specificity platform. Breadth was defined as the fraction of unique TCRs that were SARS-CoV-2-associated, and depth was defined as the fraction of total T cells that were SARS-CoV-2-associated. Each spike-specific TCR was assigned to its reactive spike region and to a CD4 or CD8 class using the MIRA data. Log10-transformed breadth and depth values were compared by one-way ANOVA with Sidak's multiple comparisons tests. The table comes from immuneACCESS by way of TCRdb, which keeps in-frame sequences with V and J called. Part of the clones is missing from these tables; in studies checked, under half for an unresolved V gene and the rest for unknown reasons. That table gives V, J and clone size, and the DNA gave D and trimming. For this sample the table gives approximately 150,000 clones, of which approximately 88% were detected only once. The top ten clonotypes cover about 4.3% of the sample.

Sequenced here: peripheral blood, sampled 28 days after the second AZD1222 dose. This receptor was identified in an adult who received the AZD1222 COVID-19 vaccine. The V and J segments used are TRBV10-3 and TRBJ2-2; the central 10 bases match TRBD2. The base sequence is TGTGCCATATCGAAAAAGGTAGCGGGGGGGAACACCGGGGAGCTGTTTTTT. Translated, it reads CAISKKVAGGNTGELFF.